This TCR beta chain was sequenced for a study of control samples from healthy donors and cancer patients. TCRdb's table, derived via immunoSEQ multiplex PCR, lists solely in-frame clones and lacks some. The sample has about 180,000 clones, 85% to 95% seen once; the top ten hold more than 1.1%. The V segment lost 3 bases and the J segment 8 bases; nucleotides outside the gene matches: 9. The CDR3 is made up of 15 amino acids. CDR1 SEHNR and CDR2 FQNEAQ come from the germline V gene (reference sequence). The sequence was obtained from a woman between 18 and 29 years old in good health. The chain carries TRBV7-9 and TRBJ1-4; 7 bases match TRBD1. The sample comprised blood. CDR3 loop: CASSFQGGVGEKLFF. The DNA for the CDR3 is TGTGCCAGCAGCTTCCAAGGGGGCGTTGGGGAAAAACTGTTTTTT.